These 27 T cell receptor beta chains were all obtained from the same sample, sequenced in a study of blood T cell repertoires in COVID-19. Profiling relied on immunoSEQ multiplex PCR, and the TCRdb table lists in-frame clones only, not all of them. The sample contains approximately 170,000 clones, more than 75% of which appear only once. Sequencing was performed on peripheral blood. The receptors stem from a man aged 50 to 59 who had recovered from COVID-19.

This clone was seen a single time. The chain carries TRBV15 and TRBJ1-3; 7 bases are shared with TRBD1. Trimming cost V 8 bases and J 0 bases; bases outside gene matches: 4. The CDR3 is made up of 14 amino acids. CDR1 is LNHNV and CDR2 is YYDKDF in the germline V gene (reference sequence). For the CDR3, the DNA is TGTGCCACCTTGGACAGGAGCTCTGGAAACACCATATATTTT. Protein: CATLDRSSGNTIYF.

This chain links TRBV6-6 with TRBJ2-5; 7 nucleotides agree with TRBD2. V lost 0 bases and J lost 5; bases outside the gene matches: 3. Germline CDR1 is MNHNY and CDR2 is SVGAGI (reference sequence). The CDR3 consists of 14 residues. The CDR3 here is CASSYSGGKETQYF. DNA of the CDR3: TGTGCCAGCAGTTACTCGGGGGGGAAGGAGACCCAGTACTTC.

CDR3 protein: CASSPGQQGGTYEQYF. Here the CDR3 DNA reads TGTGCCAGCAGCCCGGGACAACAGGGGGGGACCTACGAGCAGTACTTC. The gene calls are TRBV7-2 and TRBJ2-7, with a weak D call TRBD1 (8 bases). Germline V gene sequence: CDR1 SGHTA, CDR2 FQGNSA. The CDR3 sequence is 16 residues long. Trimming stripped 5 bases from V and 2 bases from J, with 19 bases between.

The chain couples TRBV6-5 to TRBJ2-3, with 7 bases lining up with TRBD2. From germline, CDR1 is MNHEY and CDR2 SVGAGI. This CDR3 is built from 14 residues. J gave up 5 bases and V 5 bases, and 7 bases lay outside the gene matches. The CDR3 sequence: CASSRPGGEDTQYF. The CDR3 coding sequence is TGTGCCAGCAGTCGACCGGGGGGAGAAGATACGCAGTATTTT.

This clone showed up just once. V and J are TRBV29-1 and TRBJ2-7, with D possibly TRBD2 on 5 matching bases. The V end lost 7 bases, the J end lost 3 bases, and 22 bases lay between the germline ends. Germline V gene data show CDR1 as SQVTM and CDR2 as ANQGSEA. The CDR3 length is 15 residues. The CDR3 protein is CSGLIKERPLYEQYF. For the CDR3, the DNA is TGCAGCGGACTAATCAAGGAAAGGCCCCTCTACGAGCAGTACTTC.

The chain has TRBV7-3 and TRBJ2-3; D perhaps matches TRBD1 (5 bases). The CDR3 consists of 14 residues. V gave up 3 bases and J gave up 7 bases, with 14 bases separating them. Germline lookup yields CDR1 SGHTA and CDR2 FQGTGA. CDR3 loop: CASSLYRTPNTQYF. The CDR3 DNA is TGTGCCAGCAGCTTGTACAGGACCCCTAATACGCAGTATTTT.

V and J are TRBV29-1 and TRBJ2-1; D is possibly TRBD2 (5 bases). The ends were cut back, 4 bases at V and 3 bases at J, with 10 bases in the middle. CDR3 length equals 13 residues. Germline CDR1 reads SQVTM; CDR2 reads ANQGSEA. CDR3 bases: TGCAGCGTTGTTAGGACTGACTACAATGAGCAGTTCTTC. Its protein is CSVVRTDYNEQFF.

CDR3 loop: CASTWAAGNTIYF. The CDR3, as DNA: TGTGCCAGTACATGGGCAGCTGGAAACACCATATATTTT. The chain employs TRBV19 and TRBJ1-3; D gene ambiguous. The germline V gene encodes CDR1 LNHDA and CDR2 SQIVND (reference sequence). The V and J ends lost 7 bases and 2 bases respectively, with 9 bases between them. This CDR3 comprises 13 residues.

The CDR3 sequence: CASSVGLQMNTEAFF. CDR3 nucleotides: TGTGCCAGCAGCGTAGGATTGCAGATGAACACTGAAGCTTTCTTT. The V and J genes are TRBV9 and TRBJ1-1; the D is unclear. The CDR3 consists of 15 residues. V was clipped by 0 bases and J by 0 bases, with 9 bases between them. Germline CDR1 reads SGDLS; CDR2 reads YYNGEE.

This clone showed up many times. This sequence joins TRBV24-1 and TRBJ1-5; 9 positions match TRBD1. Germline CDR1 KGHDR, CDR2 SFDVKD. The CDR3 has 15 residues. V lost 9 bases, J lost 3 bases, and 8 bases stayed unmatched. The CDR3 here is CATPRDRENNQPQHF. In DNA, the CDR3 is TGTGCCACCCCAAGGGACAGGGAGAACAATCAGCCCCAGCATTTT.

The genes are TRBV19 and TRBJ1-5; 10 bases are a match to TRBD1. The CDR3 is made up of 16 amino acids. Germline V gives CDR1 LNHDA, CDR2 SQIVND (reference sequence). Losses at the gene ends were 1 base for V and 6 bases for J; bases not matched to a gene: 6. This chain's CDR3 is CASSIAPTGGGQPQHF. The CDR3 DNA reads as TGTGCCAGTAGTATAGCTCCGACAGGGGGCGGTCAGCCCCAGCATTTT.

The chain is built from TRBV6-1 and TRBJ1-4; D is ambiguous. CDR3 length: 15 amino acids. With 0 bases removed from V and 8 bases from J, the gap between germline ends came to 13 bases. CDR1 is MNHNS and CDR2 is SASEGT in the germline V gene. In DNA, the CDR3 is TGTGCCAGCAGTGAAGCATCAGCGTTAGGAGAAAAACTGTTTTTT. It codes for CASSEASALGEKLFF.

CDR3 nucleotide sequence: TGTGCCAGCAGCTTAAAGAGTTACGAGCAGTACTTC. The encoded protein is CASSLKSYEQYF. The chain recombines TRBV13 with TRBJ2-7; D is unresolved. The V end lost 2 bases, the J end lost 4 bases, and 6 bases lay between the germline ends. This CDR3 is 12 amino acids long. Germline lookup yields CDR1 PRHDT and CDR2 FYEKMQ (reference sequence).

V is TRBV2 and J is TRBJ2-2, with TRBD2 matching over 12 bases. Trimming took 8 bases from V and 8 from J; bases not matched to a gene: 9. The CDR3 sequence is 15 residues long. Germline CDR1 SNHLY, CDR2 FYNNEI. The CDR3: CASSIAGLAGGELFF. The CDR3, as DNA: TGTGCCAGCTCCATAGCGGGACTAGCGGGTGGGGAGCTGTTTTTT.

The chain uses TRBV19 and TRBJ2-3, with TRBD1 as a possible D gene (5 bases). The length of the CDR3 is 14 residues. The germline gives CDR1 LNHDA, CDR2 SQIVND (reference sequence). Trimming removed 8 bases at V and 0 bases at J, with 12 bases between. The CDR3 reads CASGRTSSTDTQYF. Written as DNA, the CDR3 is TGTGCCAGTGGACGGACATCTAGCACAGATACGCAGTATTTT.

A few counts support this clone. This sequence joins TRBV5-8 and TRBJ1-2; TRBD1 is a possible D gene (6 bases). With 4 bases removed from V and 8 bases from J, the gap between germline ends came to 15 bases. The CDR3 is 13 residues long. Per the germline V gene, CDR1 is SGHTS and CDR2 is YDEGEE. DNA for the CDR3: TGTGCCAGCAGCCGAGGCTCAGGGGCCGGCTACACCTTC. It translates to CASSRGSGAGYTF.

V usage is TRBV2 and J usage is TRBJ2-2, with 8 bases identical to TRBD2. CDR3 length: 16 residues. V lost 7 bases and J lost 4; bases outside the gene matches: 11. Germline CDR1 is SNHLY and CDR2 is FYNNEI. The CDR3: CASTESGGLSTGELFF. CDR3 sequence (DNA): TGTGCCAGCACTGAGAGCGGGGGCCTGTCCACCGGGGAGCTGTTTTTT.

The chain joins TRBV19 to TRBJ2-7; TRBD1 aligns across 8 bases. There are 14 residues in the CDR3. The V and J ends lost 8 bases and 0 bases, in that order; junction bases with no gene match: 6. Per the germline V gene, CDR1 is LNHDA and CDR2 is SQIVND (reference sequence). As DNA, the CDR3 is TGTGCCAGTGGGGACAGGTTTGGCTCCTACGAGCAGTACTTC. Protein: CASGDRFGSYEQYF.

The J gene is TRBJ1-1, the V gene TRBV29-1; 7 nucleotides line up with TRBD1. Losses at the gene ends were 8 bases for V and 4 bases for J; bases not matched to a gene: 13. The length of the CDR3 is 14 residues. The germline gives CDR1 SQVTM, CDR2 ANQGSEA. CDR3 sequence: CSFYPTGSSTEAFF. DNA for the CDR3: TGCAGCTTCTACCCGACAGGGTCGTCCACTGAAGCTTTCTTT.

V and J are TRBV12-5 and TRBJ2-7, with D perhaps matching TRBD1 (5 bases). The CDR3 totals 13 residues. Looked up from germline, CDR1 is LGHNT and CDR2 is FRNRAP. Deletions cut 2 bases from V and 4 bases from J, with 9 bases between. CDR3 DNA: TGTGCTAGTGGTTTGTCGGCAGGGTACGAGCAGTACTTC. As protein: CASGLSAGYEQYF.

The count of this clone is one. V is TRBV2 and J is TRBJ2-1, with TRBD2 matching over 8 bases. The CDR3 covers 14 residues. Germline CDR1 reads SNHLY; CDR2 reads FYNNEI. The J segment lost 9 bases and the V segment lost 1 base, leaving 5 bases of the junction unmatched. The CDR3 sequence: CASSEVAGGSEQFF. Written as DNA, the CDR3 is TGTGCCAGCAGTGAAGTTGCGGGGGGATCTGAGCAGTTCTTC.

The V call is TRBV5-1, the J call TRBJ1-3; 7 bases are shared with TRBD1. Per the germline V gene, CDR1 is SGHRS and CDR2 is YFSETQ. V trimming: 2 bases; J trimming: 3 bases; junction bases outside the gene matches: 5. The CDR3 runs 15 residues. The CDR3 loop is CASSLEGGDGNTIYF. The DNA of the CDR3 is TGCGCCAGCAGCTTAGAAGGGGGCGATGGAAACACCATATATTTT.

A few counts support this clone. The CDR3 DNA sequence: TGTGCCAGTAGTACGTACACTGAAGCTTTCTTT. Its protein product is CASSTYTEAFF. The gene calls are TRBV19 and TRBJ1-1, with no clear D. From germline, CDR1 is LNHDA and CDR2 SQIVND (reference sequence). The V and J ends lost 4 bases and 3 bases respectively, with 3 bases between them. The CDR3 is made up of 11 amino acids.

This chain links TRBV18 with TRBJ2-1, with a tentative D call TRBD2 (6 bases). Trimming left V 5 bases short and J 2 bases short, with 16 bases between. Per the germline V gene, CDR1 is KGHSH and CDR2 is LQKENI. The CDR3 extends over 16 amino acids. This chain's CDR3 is CASSSPLATTYNEQFF. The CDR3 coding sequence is TGTGCCAGCTCATCGCCCCTAGCGACGACCTACAATGAGCAGTTCTTC.

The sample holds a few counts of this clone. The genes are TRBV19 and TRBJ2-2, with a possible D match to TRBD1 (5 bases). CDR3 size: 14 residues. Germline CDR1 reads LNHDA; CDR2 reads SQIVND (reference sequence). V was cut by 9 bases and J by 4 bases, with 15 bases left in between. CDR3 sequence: CARSCPGPTGELFF. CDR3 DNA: TGTGCCAGGAGTTGCCCAGGGCCCACCGGGGAGCTGTTTTTT.

CDR3 nucleotides: TGTGCCAGCAGTTTATCGATAGGAGGACCCTACGAGCAGTACTTC. This encodes CASSLSIGGPYEQYF. This chain links TRBV28 with TRBJ2-7; tentative D call: TRBD2 (5 bases). The CDR3 covers 15 residues. Trimming took 1 base from V and 2 from J, leaving 12 bases between them. Germline-derived CDR1 and CDR2 are MDHEN and SYDVKM.

CDR3 region: CASSRVRGTEAFF. CDR3 bases: TGTGCCAGCAGTCGAGTCAGGGGCACTGAAGCTTTCTTT. The rearrangement links TRBV5-6 to TRBJ1-1; possible D gene TRBD1, 6 bases. Per the germline V gene, CDR1 is SGHDT and CDR2 is YYEEEE. V lost 5 bases, J lost 4 bases, and 12 bases lay in between. This CDR3 has 13 residues.